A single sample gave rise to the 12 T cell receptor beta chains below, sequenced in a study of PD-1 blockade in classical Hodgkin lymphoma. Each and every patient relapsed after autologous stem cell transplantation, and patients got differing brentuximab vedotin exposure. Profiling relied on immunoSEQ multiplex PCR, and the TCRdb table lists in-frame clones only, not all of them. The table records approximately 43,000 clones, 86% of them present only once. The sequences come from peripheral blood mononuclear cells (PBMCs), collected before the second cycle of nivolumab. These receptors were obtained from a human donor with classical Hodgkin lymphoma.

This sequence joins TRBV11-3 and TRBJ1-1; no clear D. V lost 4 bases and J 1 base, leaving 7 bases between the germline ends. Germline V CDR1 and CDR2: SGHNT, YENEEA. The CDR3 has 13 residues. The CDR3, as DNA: TGTGCCAGCAGCTCGCAGAAGAACACTGAAGCTTTCTTT. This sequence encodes CASSSQKNTEAFF.

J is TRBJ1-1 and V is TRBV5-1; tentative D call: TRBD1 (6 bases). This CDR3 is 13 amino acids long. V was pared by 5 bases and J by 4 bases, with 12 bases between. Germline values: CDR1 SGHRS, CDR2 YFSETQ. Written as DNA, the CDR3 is TGCGCCAGCAGTCCACAGGGCGGCACTGAAGCTTTCTTT. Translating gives CASSPQGGTEAFF. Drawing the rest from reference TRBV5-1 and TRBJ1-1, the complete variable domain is KAGVTQTPRYLIKTRGQQVTLSCSPISGHRSVSWYQQTPGQGLQFLFEYFSETQRNKGNFPGRFSGRQFSNSRSEMNVSTLELGDSALYLCASSPQGGTEAFFGQGTRLTVV.

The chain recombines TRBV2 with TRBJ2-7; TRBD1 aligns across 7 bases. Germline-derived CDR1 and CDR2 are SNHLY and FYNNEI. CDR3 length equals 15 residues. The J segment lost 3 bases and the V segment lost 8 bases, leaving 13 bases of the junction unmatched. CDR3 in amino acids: CASGPVSRDSYEQYF. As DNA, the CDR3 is TGTGCCAGCGGTCCTGTGTCCCGGGACAGCTACGAGCAGTACTTC.

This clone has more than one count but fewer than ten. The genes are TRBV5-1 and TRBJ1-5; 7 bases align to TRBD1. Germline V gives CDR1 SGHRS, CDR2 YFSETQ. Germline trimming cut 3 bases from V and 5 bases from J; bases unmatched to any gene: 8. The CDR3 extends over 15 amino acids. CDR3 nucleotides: TGCGCCAGCAGCTCTACAGGGGATCCCGATCAGCCCCAGCATTTT. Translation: CASSSTGDPDQPQHF.

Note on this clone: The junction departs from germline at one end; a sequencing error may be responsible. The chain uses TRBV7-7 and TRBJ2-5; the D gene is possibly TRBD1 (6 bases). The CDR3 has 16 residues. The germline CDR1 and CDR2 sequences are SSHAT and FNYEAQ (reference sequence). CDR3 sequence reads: CASSLGLGQIQETQYF. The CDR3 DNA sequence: TGTGCTAGCAGCCTGGGGCTCGGACAGATCCAAGAGACCCAGTACTTC.

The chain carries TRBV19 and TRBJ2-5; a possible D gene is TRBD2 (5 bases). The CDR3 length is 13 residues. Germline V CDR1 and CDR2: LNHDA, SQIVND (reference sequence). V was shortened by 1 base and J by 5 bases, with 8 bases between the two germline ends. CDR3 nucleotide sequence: TGTGCCAGTAGTATAGCGGGGTATGAGACCCAGTACTTC. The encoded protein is CASSIAGYETQYF.

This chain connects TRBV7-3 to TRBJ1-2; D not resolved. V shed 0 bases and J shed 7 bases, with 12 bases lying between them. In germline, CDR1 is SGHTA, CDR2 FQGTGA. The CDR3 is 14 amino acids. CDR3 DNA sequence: TGTGCCAGCAGCTTAACTCCAGGATTTGGTGGCTACACCTTC. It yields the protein CASSLTPGFGGYTF.

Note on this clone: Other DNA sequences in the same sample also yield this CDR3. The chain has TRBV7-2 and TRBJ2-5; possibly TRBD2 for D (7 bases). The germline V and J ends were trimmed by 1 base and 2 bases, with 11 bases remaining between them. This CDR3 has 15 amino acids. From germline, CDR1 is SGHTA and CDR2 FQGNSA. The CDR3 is CASSLGGGPQETQYF. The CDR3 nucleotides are TGTGCCAGCAGCTTAGGGGGGGGGCCTCAAGAGACCCAGTACTTC.

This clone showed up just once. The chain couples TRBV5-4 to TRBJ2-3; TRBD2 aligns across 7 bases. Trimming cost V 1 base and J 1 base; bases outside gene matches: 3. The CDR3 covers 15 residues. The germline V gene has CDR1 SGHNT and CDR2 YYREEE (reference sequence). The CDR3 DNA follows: TGTGCCAGCAGCTTGCGTACTAGCGGCACAGATACGCAGTATTTT. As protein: CASSLRTSGTDTQYF.

Here the CDR3 DNA reads TGTGCCACCTCGTTAGGGGTGGGGGAAAAACTGTTTTTT. Its protein is CATSLGVGEKLFF. This sequence joins TRBV19 and TRBJ1-4, with D perhaps TRBD1 (5 bases). The CDR3 has 13 residues. Trimming took 10 bases from V and 8 from J, leaving 17 bases between them. Per germline, CDR1 LNHDA and CDR2 SQIVND (reference sequence).

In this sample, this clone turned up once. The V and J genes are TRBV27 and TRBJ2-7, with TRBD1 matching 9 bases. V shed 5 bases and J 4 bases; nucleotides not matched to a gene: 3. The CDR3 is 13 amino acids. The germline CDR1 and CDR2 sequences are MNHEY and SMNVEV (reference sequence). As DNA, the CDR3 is TGTGCCAGCAGTCCCGGGACAGGGTACGAGCAGTACTTC. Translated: CASSPGTGYEQYF.

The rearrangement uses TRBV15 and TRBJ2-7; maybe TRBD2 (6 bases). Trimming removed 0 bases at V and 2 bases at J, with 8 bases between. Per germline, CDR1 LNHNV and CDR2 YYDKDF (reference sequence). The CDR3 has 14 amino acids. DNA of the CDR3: TGTGCCACCAGCAGAGAGGGGGAGGCCTACGAGCAGTACTTC. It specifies CATSREGEAYEQYF.